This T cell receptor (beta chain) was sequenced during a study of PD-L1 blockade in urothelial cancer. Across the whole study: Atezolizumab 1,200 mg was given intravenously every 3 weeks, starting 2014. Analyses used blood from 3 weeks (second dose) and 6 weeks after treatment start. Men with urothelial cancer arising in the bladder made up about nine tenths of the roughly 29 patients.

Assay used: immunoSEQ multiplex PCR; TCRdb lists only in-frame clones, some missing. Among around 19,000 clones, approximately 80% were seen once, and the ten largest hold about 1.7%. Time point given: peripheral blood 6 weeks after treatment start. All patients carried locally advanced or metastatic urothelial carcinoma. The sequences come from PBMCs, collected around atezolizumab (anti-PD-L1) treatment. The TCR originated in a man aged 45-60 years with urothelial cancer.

The CDR3 region has the DNA TGCGCCAGCAGCCAAGTAACGGGACAAGCGATATATGGCTACACCTTC. It translates to CASSQVTGQAIYGYTF. V is TRBV4-1 and J is TRBJ1-2, with D possibly being TRBD1 (6 bases). This CDR3 is 16 amino acids long. Per germline, CDR1 MGHRA and CDR2 YSYEKL. Trimming removed 1 base from V and 5 bases from J, with 17 bases in between.